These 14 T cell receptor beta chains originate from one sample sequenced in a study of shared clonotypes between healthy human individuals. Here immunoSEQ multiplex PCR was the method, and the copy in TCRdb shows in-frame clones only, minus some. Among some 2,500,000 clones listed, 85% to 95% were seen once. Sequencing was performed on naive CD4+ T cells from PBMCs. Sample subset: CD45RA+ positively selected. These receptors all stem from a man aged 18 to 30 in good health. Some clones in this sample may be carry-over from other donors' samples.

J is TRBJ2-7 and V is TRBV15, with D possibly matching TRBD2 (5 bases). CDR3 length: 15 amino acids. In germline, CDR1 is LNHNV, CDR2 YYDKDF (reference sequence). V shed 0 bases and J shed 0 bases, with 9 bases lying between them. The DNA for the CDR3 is TGTGCCACCAGCAGAGAAGTCGGGAACTCCTACGAGCAGTACTTC. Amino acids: CATSREVGNSYEQYF.

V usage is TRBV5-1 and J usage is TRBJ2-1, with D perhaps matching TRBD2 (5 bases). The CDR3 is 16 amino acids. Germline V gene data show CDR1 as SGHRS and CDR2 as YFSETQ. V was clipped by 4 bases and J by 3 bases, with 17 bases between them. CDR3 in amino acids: CASSPRVTGGYNEQFF. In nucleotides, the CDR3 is TGCGCCAGCAGCCCGCGGGTTACTGGCGGCTACAATGAGCAGTTCTTC.

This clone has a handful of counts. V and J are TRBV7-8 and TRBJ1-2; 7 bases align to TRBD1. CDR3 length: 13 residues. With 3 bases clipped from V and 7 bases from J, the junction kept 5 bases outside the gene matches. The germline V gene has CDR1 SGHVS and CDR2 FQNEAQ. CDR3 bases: TGTGCCAGCAGCTTCGACAGGGACTCTGGCTACACCTTC. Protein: CASSFDRDSGYTF.

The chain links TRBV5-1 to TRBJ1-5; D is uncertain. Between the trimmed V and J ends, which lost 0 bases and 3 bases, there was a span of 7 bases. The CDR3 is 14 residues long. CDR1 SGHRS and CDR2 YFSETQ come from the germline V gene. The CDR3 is CASSLGYTNQPQHF. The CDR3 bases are TGCGCCAGCAGCTTGGGGTACACCAATCAGCCCCAGCATTTT.

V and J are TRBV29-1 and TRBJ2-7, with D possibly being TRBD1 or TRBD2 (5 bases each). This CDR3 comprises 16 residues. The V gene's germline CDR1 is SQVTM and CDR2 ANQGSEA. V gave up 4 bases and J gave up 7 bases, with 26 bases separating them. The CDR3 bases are TGCAGCGTTGCGCTAAACGCCGGGGCCCTCCTCTCAGAGCAGTACTTC. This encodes CSVALNAGALLSEQYF.

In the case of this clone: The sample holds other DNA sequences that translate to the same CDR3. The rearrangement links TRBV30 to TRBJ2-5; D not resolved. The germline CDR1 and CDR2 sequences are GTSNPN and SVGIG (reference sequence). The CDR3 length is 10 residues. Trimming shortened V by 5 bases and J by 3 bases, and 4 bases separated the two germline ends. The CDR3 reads CAWAEETQYF. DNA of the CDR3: TGTGCCTGGGCGGAAGAGACCCAGTACTTC.

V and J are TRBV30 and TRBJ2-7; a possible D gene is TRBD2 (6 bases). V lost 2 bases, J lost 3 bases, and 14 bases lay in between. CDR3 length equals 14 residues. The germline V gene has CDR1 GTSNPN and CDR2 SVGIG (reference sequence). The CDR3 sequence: CAWSRGTSVYEQYF. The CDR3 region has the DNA TGTGCCTGGAGTCGGGGGACTTCAGTCTACGAGCAGTACTTC.

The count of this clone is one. The CDR3 bases are TGTGCCAGTAGTATGGACAGAACTAGCGGGACAGATACGCAGTATTTT. This encodes CASSMDRTSGTDTQYF. The rearrangement links TRBV19 to TRBJ2-3; 9 bases match TRBD2. The CDR3 is made up of 16 amino acids. Germline lookup yields CDR1 LNHDA and CDR2 SQIVND (reference sequence). With V trimmed by 3 bases and J by 3 bases, 7 bases remained unmatched. Based on the CDR3 plus reference TRBV19 and TRBJ2-3, the full variable domain is DGGITQSPKYLFRKEGQNVTLSCEQNLNHDAMYWYRQDPGQGLRLIYYSQIVNDFQKGDIAEGYSVSREKKESFPLTVTSAQKNPTAFYLCASSMDRTSGTDTQYFGPGTRLTVL.

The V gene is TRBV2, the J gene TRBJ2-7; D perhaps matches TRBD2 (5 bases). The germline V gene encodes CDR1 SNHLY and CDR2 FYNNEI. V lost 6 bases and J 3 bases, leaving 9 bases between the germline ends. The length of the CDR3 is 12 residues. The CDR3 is CASREDHYEQYF. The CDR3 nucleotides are TGTGCCAGCAGGGAGGACCACTACGAGCAGTACTTC.

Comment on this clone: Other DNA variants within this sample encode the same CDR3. The CDR3 nucleotides read TGTGCCTGGAGTCGTGGATCTGGAAACACCATATATTTT. This sequence encodes CAWSRGSGNTIYF. The V call is TRBV30, the J call TRBJ1-3; D is ambiguous. V gave up 2 bases and J gave up 1 base, with 6 bases separating them. The germline V gene encodes CDR1 GTSNPN and CDR2 SVGIG (reference sequence). This CDR3 spans 13 amino acids.

The CDR3: CAWEGQGYEQYF. CDR3 coding DNA: TGTGCCTGGGAGGGACAGGGCTACGAGCAGTACTTC. The V gene is TRBV30, the J gene TRBJ2-7, with 9 bases aligning to TRBD1. The germline gives CDR1 GTSNPN, CDR2 SVGIG (reference sequence). V lost 5 bases and J lost 3; bases outside the gene matches: 2. This CDR3 has 12 residues. Combining the CDR3 with reference TRBV30 and TRBJ2-7 gives the whole variable domain SQTIHQWPATLVQPVGSPLSLECTVEGTSNPNLYWYRQAAGRGLQLLFYSVGIGQISSEVPQNLSASRPQDRQFILSSKKLLLSDSGFYLCAWEGQGYEQYFGPGTRLTVT.

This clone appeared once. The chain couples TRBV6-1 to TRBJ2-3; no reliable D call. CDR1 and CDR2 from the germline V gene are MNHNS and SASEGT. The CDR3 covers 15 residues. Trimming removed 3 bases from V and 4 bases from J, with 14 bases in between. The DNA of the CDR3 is TGTGCCAGCAGTGAGTTGGTAGCTAGGCCAGATACGCAGTATTTT. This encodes CASSELVARPDTQYF.

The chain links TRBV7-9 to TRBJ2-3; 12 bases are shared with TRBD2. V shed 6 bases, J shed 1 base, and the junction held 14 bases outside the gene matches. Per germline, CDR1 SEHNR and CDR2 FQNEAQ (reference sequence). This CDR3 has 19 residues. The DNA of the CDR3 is TGTGCCAGCAGACTCTCTATGACTAGCGGGAGTGGGGGCACAGATACGCAGTATTTT. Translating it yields CASRLSMTSGSGGTDTQYF.

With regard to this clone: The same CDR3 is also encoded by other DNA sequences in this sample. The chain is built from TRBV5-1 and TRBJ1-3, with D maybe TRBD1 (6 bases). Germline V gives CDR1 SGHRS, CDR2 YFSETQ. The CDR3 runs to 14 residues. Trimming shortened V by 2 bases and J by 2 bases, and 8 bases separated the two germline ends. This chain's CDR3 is CASSFGGAGNTIYF. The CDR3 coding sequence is TGCGCCAGCAGCTTTGGGGGCGCTGGAAACACCATATATTTT.